This TCR beta chain was sequenced during a study of monozygotic twins with inflammatory bowel disease. Details on this clonotype: Its antigen is as yet unknown.

For every sample, eight separate reactions were used to make cDNA. With the 5' RACE reads reprocessed, TCRdb shows one record per CDR3 protein and no DNA. The repertoire table contains a few hundred thousand distinct CDR3 sequences. Study-level findings and limits: Among T cells, the various subtypes were not distinguishable. Variability may have been added to patient repertoires by differing immunosuppressive treatments.

The CDR3 covers 14 residues. CDR1 is PRHDT, CDR2 FYEKMQ, per germline (reference sequence). This clonotype was sampled from a human donor with ulcerative colitis or Crohn's disease, or a healthy co-twin of an affected twin (not recorded which). The chain has TRBV13 and TRBJ2-5. Sequenced material: blood. CDR3 sequence: CASSSRQNQETQYF.